The rows below give T cell receptor beta chains drawn from one sample of a study of blood T cell repertoires in COVID-19. This table comes from immunoSEQ multiplex PCR, and its TCRdb copy is limited to in-frame clones, with some not included. The table shows roughly 150,000 clones, with 88% occurring only once. The source material was peripheral blood. These receptor sequences come from a man aged 50-60 years who had recovered from COVID-19. CDR3s include the opening cysteine and the closing phenylalanine or tryptophan. The order of the fields is J gene, V gene, CDR3 protein.

>TRBJ2-7|TRBV19
CASSIAPAGGYEQYF
>TRBJ2-2|TRBV21-1
CASSKDGKEPASGRPAGELFF
>TRBJ2-1|TRBV4-3
CASSLADLDAEQFF
>TRBJ2-1|TRBV19
CASRNPPGEQFF
>TRBJ1-2|TRBV7-2
CASSSRQLGIYGYTF
>TRBJ1-1|TRBV19
CASSIDTGSEAFF
>TRBJ2-1|TRBV6-6
CASRPLVAGGMSSYNEQFF
>TRBJ2-4|TRBV27
CASSYLPAGGQNIQYF
>TRBJ1-1|TRBV19
CASSIALQGWNTEAFF
>TRBJ2-1|TRBV27
CASSLGTDNEQFF
>TRBJ2-5|TRBV4-3
CASSQGGGTGQETQYF
>TRBJ1-1|TRBV28
CASSRDQGRTEAFF
>TRBJ2-7|TRBV6-1
CASSEIWTGTYEQYF
>TRBJ2-1|TRBV4-2
CASSQEGDRGRKKQFF
>TRBJ2-5|TRBV7-3
CASSPAGDRAETQYF
>TRBJ2-5|TRBV6-5
CASSLTGTLQYF
>TRBJ2-1|TRBV4-3
CASSQDRNLNEQFF
>TRBJ2-3|TRBV2
CASRRQGTDTQYF
>TRBJ2-7|TRBV27
CASKVRGQNEQYF
>TRBJ2-7|TRBV2
CASSEAGQEFYEQYF
>TRBJ1-2|TRBV2
CATGQGNYGYTF
>TRBJ2-5|TRBV5-1
CASSQATGGETQYF